The rows below give T cell receptor beta chains drawn from one sample of a study of CD8 T cells in Susac syndrome. TCRdb used MiXCR to reprocess the immunoSEQ multiplex PCR reads, holding one entry per CDR3 protein. There are about 120,000 distinct CDR3 sequences in the sample; around 94% occur only once, and 0.095% to 0.1% lies in the top ten. The source material was CD4+ T cells from PBMCs. The receptors shown here come from a human donor in good health. The CDR3 runs from the conserved cysteine through the conserved F or W. D genes are given only for firm matches. Some rows mark clone size as missing; the rest say once, few, many or name a class of expanded clone.

>TRBJ2-5|-|TRBV5-1|-
CASSGTGDIGVETQYF
TGCGCCAGCAGCGGGACCGGGGACATCGGAGTAGAGACCCAGTACTTC
>TRBJ1-1|-|TRBV12-3/TRBV12-4|-
CASRVGLNTEAFF
TGTGCCAGCAGGGTAGGGCTGAACACTGAAGCTTTCTTT
>TRBJ1-5|-|TRBV28|-
CATGRAASNQPQHF
TGTGCCACCGGGAGGGCAGCTAGCAATCAGCCCCAGCATTTT
>TRBJ2-2|-|TRBV7-3|TRBD2
CASSSTSGTGELFF
TGTGCCAGCAGCTCAACTAGCGGGACCGGGGAGCTGTTTTTT
>TRBJ2-3|-|TRBV6-5|TRBD2
CASGLGGRSDTQYF
TGTGCCAGCGGACTCGGGGGGAGATCGGATACGCAGTATTTT
>TRBJ2-2|-|TRBV10-3|-
CAISETPGLNTGELFF
TGTGCCATCAGTGAGACCCCGGGACTGAACACCGGGGAGCTGTTTTTT
>TRBJ2-5|-|TRBV18|-
CASSDQARETQYF
TGTGCCAGCTCCGACCAAGCGCGGGAGACCCAGTACTTC
>TRBJ2-1|-|TRBV5-6|-
CASSLLGDSSYNEQFF
TGTGCCAGCAGCTTGTTGGGTGATAGCTCCTACAATGAGCAGTTCTTC
>TRBJ2-1|-|TRBV7-2|TRBD1
CASSRTGTVSYNEQFF
TGTGCCAGCAGCAGAACCGGGACAGTCTCCTACAATGAGCAGTTCTTC
>TRBJ2-2|few|TRBV5-1|-
CASSLGATNTGELFF
TGCGCCAGCAGCTTGGGTGCAACGAACACCGGGGAGCTGTTTTTT
>TRBJ1-1|-|TRBV5-1|-
CASSLGWGYNTEAFF
TGCGCCAGCAGCTTGGGGTGGGGGTATAACACTGAAGCTTTCTTT
>TRBJ2-5|once|TRBV30|-
CAWTGHAGGRQGQETQYF
TGTGCCTGGACTGGCCACGCGGGGGGACGACAGGGACAAGAGACCCAGTACTTC
>TRBJ2-5|-|TRBV24-1|-
CATRAGWGQETQYF
TGTGCCACCAGGGCGGGTTGGGGCCAAGAGACCCAGTACTTC
>TRBJ2-3|-|TRBV6-2/TRBV6-3|-
CASSYFSDTQYF
TGTGCCAGCAGTTACTTCTCAGATACGCAGTATTTT
>TRBJ1-5|-|TRBV27|TRBD1
CASSLLGTGPQPQHF
TGTGCCAGCAGTTTATTAGGGACAGGGCCTCAGCCCCAGCATTTT
>TRBJ2-1|-|TRBV4-3|-
CASSQDEGYNEQFF
TGCGCCAGCAGCCAAGATGAGGGCTACAATGAGCAGTTCTTC
>TRBJ2-7|-|TRBV5-1|TRBD1
CASSLGMGQGNYEQYF
TGCGCCAGCAGCTTGGGGATGGGACAGGGTAACTACGAGCAGTACTTC
>TRBJ2-1|-|TRBV15|TRBD1
CATSRLLDRGGNEQFF
TGTGCCACCAGCAGACTCCTGGACAGGGGAGGGAATGAGCAGTTCTTC
>TRBJ2-5|-|TRBV15|-
CATSILPNRFQETQYF
TGTGCCACCAGCATACTACCGAACAGATTCCAAGAGACCCAGTACTTC
>TRBJ2-7|-|TRBV6-5|-
CASSYSRRAYEQYF
TGTGCCAGCAGTTACTCGCGCAGGGCCTACGAGCAGTACTTC
>TRBJ1-3|once|TRBV6-5|-
CASSYGGSGNTIYF
TGTGCCAGCAGTTACGGGGGCTCTGGAAACACCATATATTTT
>TRBJ2-1|-|TRBV3-1|-
CASSQGIQGNEQFF
TGTGCCAGCAGCCAAGGTATACAGGGCAATGAGCAGTTCTTC
>TRBJ2-7|-|TRBV12-3/TRBV12-4|TRBD2
CASSFGGRAKAEQYF
TGTGCCAGCAGTTTTGGCGGGAGGGCCAAGGCCGAGCAGTACTTC
>TRBJ2-7|-|TRBV23-1|-
CASSQPGTQEQYF
TGCGCCAGCAGTCAGCCCGGGACTCAAGAGCAGTACTTC
>TRBJ1-1|-|TRBV3-1|TRBD1
CASSQVRGQGNTEAFF
TGTGCCAGCAGCCAAGTTAGGGGACAGGGGAACACTGAAGCTTTCTTT
>TRBJ2-7|-|TRBV2|-
CASSAKGSGEQYF
TGTGCCAGCAGTGCGAAAGGGTCGGGCGAGCAGTACTTC
>TRBJ2-1|-|TRBV19|TRBD2
CASSQRGLAGWNEQFF
TGTGCCAGTAGTCAAAGGGGACTAGCGGGATGGAATGAGCAGTTCTTC
>TRBJ2-1|-|TRBV2|-
CATQGNNEQFF
TGTGCCACCCAGGGGAACAATGAGCAGTTCTTC
>TRBJ1-1|-|TRBV3-1|-
CASSQWGGEMNTEAFF
TGTGCCAGCAGCCAGTGGGGGGGGGAGATGAACACTGAAGCTTTCTTT
>TRBJ2-7|-|TRBV7-2|-
CASSLGRPQLYEQYF
TGTGCCAGCAGCTTAGGCCGCCCCCAGCTCTACGAGCAGTACTTC
>TRBJ2-5|-|TRBV7-9|-
CASSLSTETQYF
TGTGCCAGCAGCTTAAGTACGGAGACCCAGTACTTC
>TRBJ2-7|-|TRBV19|TRBD2
CASSVGVAGGFYEQYF
TGTGCCAGTAGTGTGGGAGTGGCGGGGGGCTTCTACGAGCAGTACTTC
>TRBJ2-3|-|TRBV6-5|-
CASSYSRKSTQYF
TGTGCCAGCAGTTACTCTAGAAAGAGTACGCAGTATTTT
>TRBJ1-5|-|TRBV7-8|-
CASSWGARNQPQHF
TGTGCCAGCAGCTGGGGGGCCAGAAATCAGCCCCAGCATTTT
>TRBJ2-2|-|TRBV7-9|-
CASSLGLDLRIAGELFF
TGTGCCAGCAGCTTAGGATTAGATTTGCGTATAGCCGGGGAGCTGTTTTTT
>TRBJ1-5|-|TRBV20-1|TRBD1
CSASGDRGSQPQHF
TGCAGTGCTAGTGGGGACAGGGGGTCTCAGCCCCAGCATTTT
>TRBJ1-5|-|TRBV2|-
CASSEIQKNQPQHF
TGTGCCAGCAGTGAGATACAGAAGAATCAGCCCCAGCATTTT
>TRBJ1-4|-|TRBV3-1|-
CASSQMEEKLFF
TGTGCCAGCAGCCAAATGGAAGAAAAACTGTTTTTT
>TRBJ2-5|-|TRBV5-1|TRBD1
CASSSFPRGRRETQYF
TGCGCCAGCAGCTCTTTCCCCAGGGGGCGCCGGGAGACCCAGTACTTC
>TRBJ2-5|-|TRBV5-1|-
CASSPGASFSQETQYF
TGCGCCAGCAGCCCCGGAGCGTCATTCTCCCAAGAGACCCAGTACTTC
>TRBJ2-7|-|TRBV10-3|-
CAISDSAGSYEQYF
TGTGCCATCAGTGACTCAGCCGGGTCCTACGAGCAGTACTTC
>TRBJ1-5|-|TRBV6-5|-
CASSYREGEPQHF
TGTGCCAGCAGTTACCGTGAAGGCGAGCCCCAGCATTTT
>TRBJ2-3|-|TRBV24-1|TRBD2
CATSAAGGPDTQYF
TGTGCCACCAGTGCAGCGGGAGGGCCCGATACGCAGTATTTT